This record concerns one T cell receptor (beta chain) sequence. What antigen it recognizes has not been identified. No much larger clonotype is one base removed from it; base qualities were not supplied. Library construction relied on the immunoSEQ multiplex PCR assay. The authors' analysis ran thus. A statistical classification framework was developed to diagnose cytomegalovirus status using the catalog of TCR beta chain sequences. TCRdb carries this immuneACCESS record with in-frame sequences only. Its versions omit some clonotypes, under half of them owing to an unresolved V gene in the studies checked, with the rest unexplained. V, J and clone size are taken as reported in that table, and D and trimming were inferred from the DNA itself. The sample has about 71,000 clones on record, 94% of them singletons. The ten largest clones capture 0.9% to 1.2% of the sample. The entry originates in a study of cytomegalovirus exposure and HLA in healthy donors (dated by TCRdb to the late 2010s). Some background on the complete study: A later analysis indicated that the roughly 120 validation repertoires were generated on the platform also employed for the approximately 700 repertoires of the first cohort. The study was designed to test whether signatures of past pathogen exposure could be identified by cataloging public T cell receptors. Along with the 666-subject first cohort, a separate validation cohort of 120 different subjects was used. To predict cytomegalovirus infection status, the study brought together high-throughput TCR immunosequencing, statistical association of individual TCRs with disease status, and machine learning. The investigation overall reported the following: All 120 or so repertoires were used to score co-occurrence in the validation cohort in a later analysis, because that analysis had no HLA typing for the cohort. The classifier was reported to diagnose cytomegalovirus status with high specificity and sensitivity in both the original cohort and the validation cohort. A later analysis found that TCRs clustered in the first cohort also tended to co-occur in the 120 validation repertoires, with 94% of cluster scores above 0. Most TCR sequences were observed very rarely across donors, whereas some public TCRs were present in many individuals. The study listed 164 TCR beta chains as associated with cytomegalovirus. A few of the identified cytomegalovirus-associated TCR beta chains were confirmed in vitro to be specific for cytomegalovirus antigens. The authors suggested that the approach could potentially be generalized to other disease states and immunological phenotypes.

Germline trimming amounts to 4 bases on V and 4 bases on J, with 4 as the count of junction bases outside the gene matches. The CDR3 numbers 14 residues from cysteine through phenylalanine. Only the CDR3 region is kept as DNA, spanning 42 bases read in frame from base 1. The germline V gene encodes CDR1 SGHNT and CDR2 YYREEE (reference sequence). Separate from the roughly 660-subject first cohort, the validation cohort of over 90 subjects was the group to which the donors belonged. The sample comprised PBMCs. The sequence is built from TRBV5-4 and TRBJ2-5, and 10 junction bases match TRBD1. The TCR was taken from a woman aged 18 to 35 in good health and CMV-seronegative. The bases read TGTGCCAGCAGCCCGGGACAGGGGAGAGAGACCCAGTACTTC. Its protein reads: CASSPGQGRETQYF.